This T cell receptor (beta chain) came from a study of response to subunit inactivated influenza vaccine (dated by TCRdb to the late 2010s). Concerning the study at large: The study used deep quantitative T cell receptor repertoire profiling to track responses to a trivalent subunit inactivated influenza vaccine. What the research found in general, with its limitations: According to the authors, only a limited number of new T cells may be recruited by each seasonal influenza vaccination.

Explained via the paper, the time point label denotes: 45 to 55 days after influenza vaccine administration. Receptor libraries were prepared by RT-PCR. Sequencer: Illumina HiSeq 2500. TCRdb reworked the public reads: Q25 trimming with fastp, MiXCR clone assembly, productive beta chains retained. Rows matching on CDR3 protein sequence are summarized as one entry with the most common DNA and genes. Across this sample there are about 480,000 distinct CDR3 sequences, with 13% seen only once. The ten largest account for about 12% of the sample. The germline V gene gives CDR1 as SGHNT and CDR2 as YENEEA. V is pruned by 6 bases and J by 4 bases, leaving 4 bases of the junction without a gene match. The CDR3 sequence holds 15 residues, the cysteine and phenylalanine included. CDR3 DNA only is kept here, 45 bases in frame from base 1. Worth noting for this clonotype: Its antigen remains undetermined. No much larger clonotype is one base removed from it; base qualities were not supplied.

The receptor comes from a man aged 50 or older who received an inactivated influenza vaccine. Donor details come from another sample of the same person, matched by shared clones. This material consisted of PBMCs from blood, taken 45 days after vaccination. The chain uses TRBV11-3 and TRBJ2-7; TRBD2 agrees with 15 junctional bases. In nucleotide form, the sequence is TGTGCCAGCAGGCAAGGACTAGCGGGAGGGTACGAGCAGTACTTC. It specifies CASRQGLAGGYEQYF.